The rows below give T cell receptor beta chains drawn from one sample of a study of blood T cell repertoires in COVID-19. TCRdb keeps only in-frame clones here, not all; method: immunoSEQ multiplex PCR. The sample has tens of thousands of clones; 80% to 90% are singletons. The sample comprised peripheral blood. The origin of the receptors is a man older than 75 with COVID-19, enrolled during active disease. The CDR3 runs from the conserved cysteine through the conserved F or W. The D gene is left open where the match is weak. Clone sizes are given selectively: once, few, many, or a class where the clone is expanded.

clone size: -
J gene: TRBJ1-1
V gene: TRBV2
D gene: -
CDR3 protein: CASKTGIDEAFF
CDR3 DNA: TGTGCCAGCAAGACAGGTATCGATGAAGCTTTCTTT

clone size: -
J gene: TRBJ2-3
V gene: TRBV3-1/TRBV3-2
D gene: TRBD2
CDR3 protein: CASSQGGDTQYF
CDR3 DNA: TGTGCCAGCAGCCAGGGGGGGGATACGCAGTATTTT

clone size: -
J gene: TRBJ2-2
V gene: TRBV11-3
D gene: TRBD1
CDR3 protein: CASSPRTGPNTGELFF
CDR3 DNA: TGTGCCAGCAGCCCCCGGACAGGGCCGAACACCGGGGAGCTGTTTTTT

clone size: -
J gene: TRBJ1-1
V gene: TRBV6-5
D gene: TRBD1
CDR3 protein: CASSYASGTAEAFF
CDR3 DNA: TGTGCCAGCAGTTATGCGTCGGGGACAGCTGAAGCTTTCTTT

clone size: -
J gene: TRBJ1-1
V gene: TRBV19
D gene: TRBD1
CDR3 protein: CASSIQGAGDTEAFF
CDR3 DNA: TGTGCCAGTAGTATCCAGGGGGCTGGTGACACTGAAGCTTTCTTT

clone size: -
J gene: TRBJ1-2
V gene: TRBV29-1
D gene: -
CDR3 protein: CSVEAIKGRGGDGYGYTF
CDR3 DNA: TGCAGCGTTGAAGCTATTAAGGGAAGGGGGGGCGATGGCTATGGCTACACCTTC

clone size: -
J gene: TRBJ1-6
V gene: TRBV11-2
D gene: -
CDR3 protein: CASSLRNSPLHF
CDR3 DNA: TGTGCCAGCAGCTTACGGAATTCACCCCTCCACTTT

clone size: -
J gene: TRBJ1-3
V gene: TRBV5-1
D gene: TRBD1
CDR3 protein: CASSSLTGGIGNTIYF
CDR3 DNA: TGCGCCAGCAGCTCCCTGACAGGGGGAATTGGAAACACCATATATTTT

clone size: -
J gene: TRBJ2-7
V gene: TRBV7-2
D gene: TRBD2
CDR3 protein: CASRASGRGEQYF
CDR3 DNA: TGTGCCAGCCGGGCTAGCGGGAGAGGAGAGCAGTACTTC

clone size: -
J gene: TRBJ2-7
V gene: TRBV18
D gene: TRBD1
CDR3 protein: CASSLGQGEGYEQYF
CDR3 DNA: TGTGCCAGCTCACTTGGACAGGGGGAAGGGTACGAGCAGTACTTC

clone size: once
J gene: TRBJ1-2
V gene: TRBV4-2
D gene: -
CDR3 protein: CASSQDRGRNYGYTF
CDR3 DNA: TGTGCCAGCAGCCAAGATAGAGGAAGAAACTATGGCTACACCTTC

clone size: -
J gene: TRBJ2-3
V gene: TRBV30
D gene: TRBD2
CDR3 protein: CAWRLAGTDTQYF
CDR3 DNA: TGTGCCTGGCGACTAGCGGGCACAGATACGCAGTATTTT

clone size: -
J gene: TRBJ1-2
V gene: TRBV29-1
D gene: -
CDR3 protein: CSGLGELYGYTF
CDR3 DNA: TGCAGCGGCTTAGGGGAACTCTATGGCTACACCTTC

clone size: many
J gene: TRBJ1-1
V gene: TRBV5-4
D gene: TRBD1
CDR3 protein: CASRPGQVMNTEAFF
CDR3 DNA: TGTGCCAGCAGACCGGGACAGGTCATGAACACTGAAGCTTTCTTT

clone size: -
J gene: TRBJ2-2
V gene: TRBV7-2
D gene: -
CDR3 protein: CASSLFSRVLFF
CDR3 DNA: TGTGCCAGCAGCTTATTTAGCAGGGTACTGTTTTTT

clone size: -
J gene: TRBJ2-3
V gene: TRBV5-1
D gene: TRBD2
CDR3 protein: CASSVGLAAGGIDTQYF
CDR3 DNA: TGCGCCAGCAGCGTGGGACTAGCGGCAGGGGGGATAGATACGCAGTATTTT

clone size: -
J gene: TRBJ2-7
V gene: TRBV2
D gene: TRBD1
CDR3 protein: CASSPSDRVSYEQYF
CDR3 DNA: TGTGCCAGCAGCCCATCCGACAGGGTCTCCTACGAGCAGTACTTC

clone size: few
J gene: TRBJ1-2
V gene: TRBV4-2
D gene: -
CDR3 protein: CASSREVSGQGNSGYTF
CDR3 DNA: TGTGCCAGCAGCCGAGAAGTGTCTGGGCAGGGAAACTCCGGCTACACCTTC